This T cell receptor (beta chain) came from a study of blood T cell repertoires in COVID-19. V was pared by 4 bases and J by 2 bases, with 11 bases between. CDR1 and CDR2 (germline): SGHRS, YFSETQ. This CDR3 contains 14 residues. Sequencing was performed with immunoSEQ multiplex PCR; in TCRdb, only in-frame clones are kept and a portion is missing. The profile covers roughly 63,000 clones, with 60% to 75% appearing a single time and under 30% taken by the ten largest. This TCR derives from a woman aged 80 or over with acute or convalescent COVID-19. Sequencing was carried out using peripheral blood. The chain carries TRBV5-1 and TRBJ2-3; D perhaps matches TRBD1 (5 bases). CDR3 bases: TGCGCCAGCAGCCGCAGACAGAACACAGATACGCAGTATTTT. Protein: CASSRRQNTDTQYF.